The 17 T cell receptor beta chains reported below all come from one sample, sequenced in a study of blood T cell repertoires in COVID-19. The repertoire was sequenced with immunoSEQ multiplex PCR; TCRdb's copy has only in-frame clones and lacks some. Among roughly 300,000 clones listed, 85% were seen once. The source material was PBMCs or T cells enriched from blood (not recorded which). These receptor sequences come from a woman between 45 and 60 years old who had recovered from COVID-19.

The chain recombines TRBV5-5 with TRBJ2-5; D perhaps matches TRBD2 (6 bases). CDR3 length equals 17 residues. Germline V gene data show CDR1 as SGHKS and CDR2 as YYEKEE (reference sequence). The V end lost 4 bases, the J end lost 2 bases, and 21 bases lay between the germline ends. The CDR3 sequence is CASSVLYGGGLQETQYF. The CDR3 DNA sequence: TGTGCCAGCAGCGTCCTCTATGGAGGCGGACTACAAGAGACCCAGTACTTC.

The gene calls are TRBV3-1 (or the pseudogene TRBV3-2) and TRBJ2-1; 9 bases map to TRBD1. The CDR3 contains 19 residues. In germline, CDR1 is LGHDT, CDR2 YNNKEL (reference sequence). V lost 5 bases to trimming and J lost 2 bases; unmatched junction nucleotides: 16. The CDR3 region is CASSTPPRATGGTYNEQFF. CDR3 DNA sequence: TGTGCCAGCAGCACCCCCCCCCGCGCGACAGGGGGGACCTACAATGAGCAGTTCTTC.

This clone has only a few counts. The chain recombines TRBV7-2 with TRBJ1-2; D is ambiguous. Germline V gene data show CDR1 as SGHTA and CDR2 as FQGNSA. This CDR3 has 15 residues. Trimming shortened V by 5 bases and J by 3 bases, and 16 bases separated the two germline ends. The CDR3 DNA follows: TGTGCCAGCAGCCGTATCCTCGGGGTGGACTATGGCTACACCTTC. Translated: CASSRILGVDYGYTF. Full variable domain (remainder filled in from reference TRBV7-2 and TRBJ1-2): GAGVSQSPSNKVTEKGKDVELRCDPISGHTALYWYRQSLGQGLEFLIYFQGNSAPDKSGLPSDRFSAERTGGSVSTLTIQRTQQEDSAVYLCASSRILGVDYGYTFGSGTRLTVV.

CDR3 region: CASSYSSLRVNEQYF. DNA of the CDR3: TGTGCCAGCAGTTACTCGAGTCTCAGGGTGAACGAGCAGTACTTC. This rearrangement joins TRBV6-2 or TRBV6-3 to TRBJ2-7; D possibly corresponds to TRBD1 (5 bases). The V end was cut by 0 bases, the J end by 5 bases, with 14 bases between. CDR3 length: 15 residues. Germline CDR1 MNHEY, CDR2 SVGEGT.

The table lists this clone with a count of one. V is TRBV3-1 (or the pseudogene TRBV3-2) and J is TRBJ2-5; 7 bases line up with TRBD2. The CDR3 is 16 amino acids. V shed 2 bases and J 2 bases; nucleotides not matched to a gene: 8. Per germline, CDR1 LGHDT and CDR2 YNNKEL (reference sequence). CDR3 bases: TGTGCCAGCAGCCAAAAGCTAGCGGAAATTCAAGAGACCCAGTACTTC. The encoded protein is CASSQKLAEIQETQYF.

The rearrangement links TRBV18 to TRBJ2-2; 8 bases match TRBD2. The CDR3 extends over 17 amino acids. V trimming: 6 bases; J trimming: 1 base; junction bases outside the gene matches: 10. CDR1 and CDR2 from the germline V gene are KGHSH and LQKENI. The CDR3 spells CASSLTGGTRNTGELFF. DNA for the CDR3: TGTGCCAGCTCCCTCACGGGGGGGACTAGGAACACCGGGGAGCTGTTTTTT.

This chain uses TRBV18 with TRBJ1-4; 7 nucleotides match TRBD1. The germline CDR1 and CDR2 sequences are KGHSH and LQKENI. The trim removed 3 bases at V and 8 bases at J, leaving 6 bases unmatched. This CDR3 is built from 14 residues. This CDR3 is CASSPRTGDEKLFF. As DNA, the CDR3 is TGTGCCAGCTCACCTCGCACAGGGGACGAAAAACTGTTTTTT.

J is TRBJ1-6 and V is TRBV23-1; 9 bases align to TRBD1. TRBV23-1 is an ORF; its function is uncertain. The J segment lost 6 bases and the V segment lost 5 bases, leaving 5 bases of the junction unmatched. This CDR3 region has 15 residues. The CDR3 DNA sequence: TGCGCCAGCAGTACCGGGACAGGGCGTAATTCACCCCTCCACTTT. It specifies CASSTGTGRNSPLHF.

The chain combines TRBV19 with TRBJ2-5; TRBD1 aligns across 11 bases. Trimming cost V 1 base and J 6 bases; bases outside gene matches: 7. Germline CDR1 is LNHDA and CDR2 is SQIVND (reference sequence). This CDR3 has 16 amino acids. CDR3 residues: CASSIAGQGARKTQYF. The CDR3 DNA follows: TGTGCCAGTAGTATAGCTGGACAGGGGGCGAGAAAGACCCAGTACTTC.

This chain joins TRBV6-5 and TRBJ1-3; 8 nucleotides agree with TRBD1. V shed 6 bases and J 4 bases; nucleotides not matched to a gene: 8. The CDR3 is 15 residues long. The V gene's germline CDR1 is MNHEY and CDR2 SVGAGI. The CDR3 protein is CASRQTGVPGNTIYF. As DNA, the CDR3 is TGTGCCAGCAGACAGACAGGGGTGCCCGGAAACACCATATATTTT.

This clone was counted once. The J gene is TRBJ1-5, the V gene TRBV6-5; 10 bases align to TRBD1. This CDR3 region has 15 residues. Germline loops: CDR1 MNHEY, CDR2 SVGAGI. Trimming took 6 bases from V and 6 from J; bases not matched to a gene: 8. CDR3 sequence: CASRGDRGRVQPQHF. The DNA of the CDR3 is TGTGCCAGCAGGGGGGACAGGGGTCGGGTTCAGCCCCAGCATTTT.

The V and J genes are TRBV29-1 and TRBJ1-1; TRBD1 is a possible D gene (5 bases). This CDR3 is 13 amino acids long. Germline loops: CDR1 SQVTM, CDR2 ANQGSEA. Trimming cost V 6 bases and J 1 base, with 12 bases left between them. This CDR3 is CSVVQDENTEAFF. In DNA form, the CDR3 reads TGCAGCGTCGTACAGGACGAGAACACTGAAGCTTTCTTT.

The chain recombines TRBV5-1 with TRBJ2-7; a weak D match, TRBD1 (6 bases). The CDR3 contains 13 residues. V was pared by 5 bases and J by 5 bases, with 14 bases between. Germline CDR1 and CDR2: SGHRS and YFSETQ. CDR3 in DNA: TGCGCCAGCAGAGCTTCAGGGGTCCACGAGCAGTACTTC. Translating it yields CASRASGVHEQYF. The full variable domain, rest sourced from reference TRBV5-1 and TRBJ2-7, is KAGVTQTPRYLIKTRGQQVTLSCSPISGHRSVSWYQQTPGQGLQFLFEYFSETQRNKGNFPGRFSGRQFSNSRSEMNVSTLELGDSALYLCASRASGVHEQYFGPGTRLTVT.

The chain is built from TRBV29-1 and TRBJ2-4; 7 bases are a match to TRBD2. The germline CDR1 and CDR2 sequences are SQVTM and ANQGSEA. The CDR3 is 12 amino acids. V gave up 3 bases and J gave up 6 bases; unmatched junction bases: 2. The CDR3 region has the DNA TGCAGCGTTGACGGCGGGAGAAACATTCAGTACTTC. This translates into CSVDGGRNIQYF.

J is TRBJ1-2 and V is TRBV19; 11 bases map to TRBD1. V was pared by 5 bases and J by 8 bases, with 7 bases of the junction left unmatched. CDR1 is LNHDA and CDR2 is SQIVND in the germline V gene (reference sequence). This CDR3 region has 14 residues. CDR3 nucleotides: TGTGCCAGTAGTGGTGGACAGGGGGCGAGGGGCTACACCTTC. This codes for CASSGGQGARGYTF.

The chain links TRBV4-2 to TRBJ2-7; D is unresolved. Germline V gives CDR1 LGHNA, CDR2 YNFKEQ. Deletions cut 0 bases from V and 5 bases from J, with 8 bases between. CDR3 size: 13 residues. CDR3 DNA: TGTGCCAGCAGCCAAGATGATACAAACGAGCAGTACTTC. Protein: CASSQDDTNEQYF.

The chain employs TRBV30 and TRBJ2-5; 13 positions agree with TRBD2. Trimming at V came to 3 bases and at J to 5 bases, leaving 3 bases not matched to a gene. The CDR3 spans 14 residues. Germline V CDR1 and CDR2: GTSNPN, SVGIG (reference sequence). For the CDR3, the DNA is TGTGCCTGGAGCCCACTAGCGGGAGGGGAGACCCAGTACTTC. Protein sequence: CAWSPLAGGETQYF.